This T cell receptor beta chain was captured in a study of cytomegalovirus exposure and HLA in healthy donors. A word on this clone: No antigen is known for it.

Study conclusions and caveats: According to a subsequent analysis, TCR clusters identified in the first cohort showed a tendency to co-occur across the approximately 120 validation repertoires. The study found most TCR sequences rare, yet found some public TCRs in many donors.

The CDR3 has 16 residues. With 5 bases clipped from V and 5 bases from J, the junction kept 13 bases outside the gene matches. The germline gives CDR1 LNHDA, CDR2 SQIVND (reference sequence). Produced via immunoSEQ multiplex PCR; TCRdb's table is partial and in-frame only. Here the sample spans roughly 63,000 clones, 89% being singletons. This receptor was obtained from a woman aged 18-30 years in good health and CMV-seronegative. The chain carries TRBV19 and TRBJ1-2, with 8 bases aligning to TRBD1. Input material: PBMCs. CDR3 bases: TGTGCCAGTAGTCCAAGTGCCGGGACAGGTCGTTATGGCTACACCTTC. Translated, it gives CASSPSAGTGRYGYTF.